This paragraph reports one TCR beta chain. Its antigen is not known. The data were taken from a study of T cell responses to AZD1222 COVID-19 vaccine. The overall study: Recipients boosted at about 4 weeks or about 12 weeks are pooled. Overall study findings and caveats: Nearly half of the spike-specific TCRs reportedly recognize variant regions that carry no mutations.

The V gene's germline CDR1 is MDHEN and CDR2 SYDVKM. The CDR3 sequence is 11 residues long. The V end lost 3 bases, the J end lost 8 bases, and 5 bases lay between the germline ends. Clones were sequenced by immunoSEQ multiplex PCR, and TCRdb holds only the in-frame ones, with some missing. The table has approximately 150,000 clones, approximately 90% seen once. The specimen comprised peripheral blood, sampled on day 0 of AZD1222 vaccination. J is TRBJ2-1 and V is TRBV28; D call uncertain. This TCR came from an adult in good health. The CDR3: CASSLIYEQFF. For the CDR3, the DNA is TGTGCCAGCAGTTTGATCTATGAGCAGTTCTTC.